The 19 T cell receptor beta chains given below trace back to one sample, sequenced in a study of T cell responses to AZD1222 COVID-19 vaccine. Some clones are missing from TCRdb's copy, which holds only in-frame ones; the method was immunoSEQ multiplex PCR. The profile shows 100,000 to 120,000 clones, about 91% of them singletons. This material consisted of peripheral blood, taken 28 days after the second AZD1222 dose. The receptor set was obtained from an adult who received the AZD1222 COVID-19 vaccine.

The chain uses TRBV18 and TRBJ1-2; no firm D call. The V end lost 0 bases, the J end lost 4 bases, and 12 bases lay between the germline ends. The length of the CDR3 is 15 residues. The germline CDR1 and CDR2 sequences are KGHSH and LQKENI. For the CDR3, the DNA is TGTGCCAGCTCACCACCGGAGGCAGCGGGCTATGGCTACACCTTC. The encoded protein is CASSPPEAAGYGYTF.

The chain couples TRBV7-6 to TRBJ1-4; TRBD1 agrees at 8 bases. Germline V gene data show CDR1 as SGHVS and CDR2 as FNYEAQ. There are 14 residues in the CDR3. V was pared by 4 bases and J by 8 bases, with 6 bases of the junction left unmatched. As DNA, the CDR3 is TGTGCCAGCAGCTCCTGGACAGGGTTGGAAAAACTGTTTTTT. It is translated as CASSSWTGLEKLFF. The full variable domain, completed using reference TRBV7-6 and TRBJ1-4, is GAGVSQSPRYKVTKRGQDVALRCDPISGHVSLYWYRQALGQGPEFLTYFNYEAQQDKSGLPNDRFSAERPEGSISTLTIQRTEQRDSAMYRCASSSWTGLEKLFFGSGTQLSVL.

The CDR3 nucleotides are TGTGCCAGCATCCCGCAGTCGGGGTTTGGCTACACCTTC. It yields the protein CASIPQSGFGYTF. This chain links TRBV2 with TRBJ1-2; no definite D call. The CDR3 sequence is 13 residues long. V was trimmed by 7 bases and J by 7 bases, leaving 16 bases between them. CDR1 and CDR2 from the germline V gene are SNHLY and FYNNEI.

The chain uses TRBV11-2 and TRBJ2-3, with D tentatively TRBD1 or TRBD2 (6 bases each). Germline CDR1 is SGHAT and CDR2 is FQNNGV. The CDR3 has 16 residues. Trimming removed 5 bases from V and 5 bases from J, with 20 bases in between. CDR3: CASSLHPGVGGDTQYF. The CDR3 coding sequence is TGTGCCAGCAGCCTCCATCCGGGGGTAGGGGGAGATACGCAGTATTTT.

The chain is built from TRBV6-5 and TRBJ1-5, with D tentatively TRBD1 (6 bases). The CDR3 runs to 15 residues. CDR1 MNHEY and CDR2 SVGAGI come from the germline V gene. Trimming left V 2 bases short and J 3 bases short, with 11 bases between. DNA of the CDR3: TGTGCCAGCAGTTACCAGACAGGTCCCAATCAGCCCCAGCATTTT. Translating it yields CASSYQTGPNQPQHF.

The chain combines TRBV19 with TRBJ1-5, with D unclear. CDR1 LNHDA and CDR2 SQIVND come from the germline V gene (reference sequence). The V end lost 10 bases, the J end lost 0 bases, and 19 bases lay between the germline ends. The CDR3 has 16 residues. The CDR3 is CATKGVPFYSNQPQHF. CDR3 coding DNA: TGTGCCACTAAGGGTGTCCCCTTTTATAGCAATCAGCCCCAGCATTTT.

The chain links TRBV19 to TRBJ1-1; TRBD1 is a possible D gene (5 bases). The V gene lost 6 bases and the J gene lost 7 bases, with 21 bases spanning the gap. The CDR3 runs to 15 residues. Germline loops: CDR1 LNHDA, CDR2 SQIVND (reference sequence). DNA of the CDR3: TGTGCCAGTAGCCGTACTCAACAGGAACGGGGTGAAGCTTTCTTT. Its protein is CASSRTQQERGEAFF.

Comments on this clone: One junction end disagrees with the germline gene, perhaps due to a read error. The chain carries TRBV14 and TRBJ2-2; D remains ambiguous. This CDR3 has 14 residues. CDR1 and CDR2 (germline): SGHDN, FVKESK. This CDR3 reads CASRQEVRSGELFF. In nucleotides, the CDR3 is TGTGCCAGCAGACAAGAAGTCAGGTCCGGGGAGCTGTTTTTT.

V is TRBV5-4 and J is TRBJ2-5; 11 bases map to TRBD2. Germline CDR1 reads SGHNT; CDR2 reads YYREEE (reference sequence). With V trimmed by 4 bases and J by 2 bases, 4 bases remained unmatched. CDR3 length equals 15 residues. The CDR3 spells CASSPRLAGQETQYF. The CDR3 DNA reads as TGTGCCAGCAGCCCCAGACTAGCGGGGCAAGAGACCCAGTACTTC.

The V call is TRBV3-1 (or the pseudogene TRBV3-2), the J call TRBJ1-2; the D is unclear. The V end lost 6 bases, the J end lost 8 bases, and 13 bases lay between the germline ends. CDR3 length: 12 amino acids. Per the germline V gene, CDR1 is LGHDT and CDR2 is YNNKEL (reference sequence). The CDR3 nucleotides read TGTGCCAGCAGGGCTCTCCATAGCGGCTACACCTTC. Its translation: CASRALHSGYTF.

The chain is built from TRBV9 and TRBJ2-2; 8 bases are shared with TRBD1. The CDR3 sequence is 16 residues long. Germline values: CDR1 SGDLS, CDR2 YYNGEE. Unmatched junction bases numbered 11, after V lost 4 bases and J lost 6 bases. CDR3 DNA: TGTGCCAGCAGCATACATTCGGGACAGGTTGCCGGGGAGCTGTTTTTT. The encoded protein is CASSIHSGQVAGELFF.

The V and J genes are TRBV5-1 and TRBJ1-4, with 7 bases aligning to TRBD1. Germline CDR1 reads SGHRS; CDR2 reads YFSETQ. V shed 1 base, J shed 8 bases, and the junction held 5 bases outside the gene matches. The CDR3 extends over 14 amino acids. Written as DNA, the CDR3 is TGCGCCAGCAGCTTGACCAGGGGGGTAGAAAAACTGTTTTTT. Translation: CASSLTRGVEKLFF.

This chain uses TRBV4-2 with TRBJ1-1; D is uncertain. The V and J ends lost 1 base and 6 bases respectively, with 12 bases between them. The CDR3 sequence is 14 residues long. Germline lookup yields CDR1 LGHNA and CDR2 YNFKEQ. The CDR3 loop reads CASSQVSARSEAFF. The CDR3 DNA is TGTGCCAGCAGCCAAGTGTCAGCGCGTTCTGAAGCTTTCTTT.

The chain combines TRBV12-3 or TRBV12-4 with TRBJ1-2; D might be TRBD1 (6 bases). Trimming stripped 4 bases from V and 5 bases from J, with 11 bases between. The CDR3 loop spans 13 amino acids. In nucleotides, the CDR3 is TGTGCCAGCAGTTATCAACAGGGATATGGCTACACCTTC. This codes for CASSYQQGYGYTF.

The rearrangement joins TRBV10-3 to TRBJ2-7; no firm D call. The CDR3 length is 17 residues. Trimming cost V 0 bases and J 1 base, with 16 bases left between them. The V gene's germline CDR1 is ENHRY and CDR2 SYGVKD. The CDR3 coding sequence is TGTGCCATCAGTGAGTCGGTTAGGTCGGTGGATTCCTACGAGCAGTACTTC. Translating it yields CAISESVRSVDSYEQYF.

V and J are TRBV6-5 and TRBJ1-3; D is unresolved. Trimming shortened V by 2 bases and J by 4 bases, and 6 bases separated the two germline ends. The CDR3 consists of 13 residues. Per germline, CDR1 MNHEY and CDR2 SVGAGI. The CDR3 protein is CASSYEKGNTIYF. The CDR3 coding sequence is TGTGCCAGCAGTTACGAAAAGGGAAACACCATATATTTT.

The chain links TRBV20-1 to TRBJ2-7; tentative D call: TRBD2 (5 bases). The CDR3 has 11 amino acids. V gave up 3 bases and J gave up 5 bases, with 8 bases separating them. Germline lookup yields CDR1 DFQATT and CDR2 SNEGSKA (reference sequence). The CDR3: CSASMRDEQYF. The DNA of the CDR3 is TGCAGTGCTAGTATGAGGGACGAGCAGTACTTC.

The V and J genes are TRBV6-1 and TRBJ2-3; 9 nucleotides align to TRBD1. V dropped 3 bases and J dropped 2; count of bases not matched to a gene: 3. Germline V gene data show CDR1 as MNHNS and CDR2 as SASEGT. The CDR3 length is 15 residues. This chain's CDR3 is CASSDRDRATDTQYF. The CDR3 DNA is TGTGCCAGCAGTGACCGGGACAGGGCCACAGATACGCAGTATTTT.

V usage is TRBV7-9 and J usage is TRBJ1-5, with unresolved D. The CDR3 contains 14 residues. CDR1 and CDR2 (germline): SEHNR, FQNEAQ (reference sequence). V dropped 3 bases and J dropped 3 bases, with 9 bases sitting between them. In DNA, the CDR3 is TGTGCCAGCAGCTTCTCCCGGGCCAATCAGCCCCAGCATTTT. Its protein product is CASSFSRANQPQHF.